This T cell receptor (beta chain) was obtained from a study of neurological immune-mediated disorders. MiXCR, run by TCRdb on the 5' RACE reads, gives a single entry per CDR3 protein. The sample yields 36,000 or so distinct CDR3 sequences, 10% seen once. This clonotype was counted at least ten times. Deletions cut 5 bases from V and 4 bases from J, with 6 bases between. The CDR3 extends over 11 amino acids. Germline values: CDR1 SEHNR, CDR2 FQNEAQ (reference sequence). Unsorted libraries were prepared from 2 million PBMCs held at -80 C. The TCR sequence derives from a woman aged 25 to 39 with HTLV-1-associated myelopathy (HAM/TSP). V gene TRBV7-9 combines with J gene TRBJ2-7; D gene ambiguous. Sequenced sample: PBMCs. The CDR3 reads CASSMKYEQYF. CDR3 nucleotide sequence: TGTGCCAGCAGCATGAAATACGAGCAGTACTTC.